This entry concerns a single T cell receptor (beta chain). Its antigen is not known. The method was immunoSEQ multiplex PCR; TCRdb's version includes in-frame clones alone and lacks a portion of them. The repertoire holds roughly 93,000 clones, around 86% seen once, with about 3.5% in the top ten. This specimen belongs to a study of radiotherapy plus CTLA-4 blockade in lung cancer. Whole-study context: An objective response was seen in around 19% of patients, and disease control in about 31%.

Study-wide results and caveats: Per reports, early blood T cell clone dynamics, plus interferon-beta, forecast response most strongly.

This sequence originates from a human donor with non-small cell lung cancer who had a partial response to radiotherapy plus ipilimumab. This specimen consisted of peripheral blood, obtained from a patient treated with radiotherapy plus ipilimumab.

CDR3 sequence reads: CASSPRDRAYGYTF. CDR3 nucleotide sequence: TGTGCCAGCAGCCCCCGGGACAGGGCTTATGGCTACACCTTC. The chain combines TRBV6-1 with TRBJ1-2; 9 bases agree with TRBD1. Germline V gene sequence: CDR1 MNHNS, CDR2 SASEGT. The length of the CDR3 is 14 residues. The junction had 7 bases not matched to a gene; V was cut back by 6 bases and J by 5 bases.